The rows below give T cell receptor beta chains drawn from one sample of a study of Ad26.COV2.S vaccination and SARS-CoV-2 variants. This table comes from immunoSEQ multiplex PCR, and its TCRdb copy is limited to in-frame clones, with some not included. The sample includes hundreds of thousands of clones, 75% to 90% of them seen just once. The sequencing here drew on peripheral blood, taken in a trial of Ad26.COV2.S vaccine versus placebo. The source of these receptors is a person between 18 and 60 years old who received the Ad26.COV2.S COVID-19 vaccine or a placebo. Both conserved end residues are part of each CDR3. The D gene is left open where the match is weak.

-	TRBJ2-5	TRBV19	CASSILETQYF	TGTGCCAGTAGTATTTTGGAGACCCAGTACTTC
-	TRBJ1-2	TRBV25-1	CASSVTASYGYTF	TGTGCCAGCAGTGTTACAGCTTCCTATGGCTACACCTTC
TRBD2	TRBJ2-3	TRBV4-3	CASSPLGGGSVFTDTQYF	TGCGCCAGCAGCCCGCTGGGCGGGGGGTCCGTTTTCACAGATACGCAGTATTTT
-	TRBJ1-5	TRBV6-2/TRBV6-3	CASSPLWTDLYSNQPQHF	TGTGCCAGCAGTCCCCTCTGGACAGATCTTTATAGCAATCAGCCCCAGCATTTT
TRBD1	TRBJ2-7	TRBV28	CASSFVSGTASYEQYF	TGTGCCAGCAGTTTTGTATCCGGGACAGCCTCCTACGAGCAGTACTTC
TRBD1	TRBJ1-1	TRBV18	CASSHSRTGVYTEAFF	TGTGCCAGCTCACACTCCCGGACAGGGGTTTACACTGAAGCTTTCTTT
-	TRBJ2-1	TRBV2	CASSEGAYNEQFF	TGTGCCAGCAGTGAGGGGGCCTACAATGAGCAGTTCTTC
-	TRBJ1-4	TRBV5-5	CASSKWANNEKLFF	TGTGCCAGCAGCAAATGGGCCAATAATGAAAAACTGTTTTTT
-	TRBJ1-1	TRBV5-4	CASSLPDRSNTEAFF	TGTGCCAGCAGCTTGCCCGACAGGTCGAACACTGAAGCTTTCTTT
-	TRBJ1-2	TRBV9	CASSEDPILFGGYTF	TGTGCCAGCAGCGAAGATCCGATCCTGTTTGGGGGCTACACCTTC
-	TRBJ2-1	TRBV4-3	CASSHRLGSGEQFF	TGCGCCAGCAGCCACAGGTTAGGTAGTGGTGAGCAGTTCTTC
-	TRBJ1-2	TRBV28	CASSFPGREGGYTF	TGTGCCAGCAGTTTCCCCGGACGGGAGGGGGGCTACACCTTC
-	TRBJ1-2	TRBV5-1	CAPHEGFGNYGYTF	TGCGCCCCTCACGAGGGCTTCGGTAACTATGGCTACACCTTC
-	TRBJ1-1	TRBV5-4	CASSPDVWTNTEAFF	TGTGCCAGCAGCCCTGACGTTTGGACGAACACTGAAGCTTTCTTT
-	TRBJ1-2	TRBV4-2	CASSQVEGLGGYTF	TGTGCCAGCAGCCAAGTCGAGGGGCTGGGTGGCTACACCTTC
TRBD2	TRBJ2-5	TRBV3-1/TRBV3-2	CASSHLAGVETQYF	TGTGCCAGCAGCCACTTAGCGGGGGTGGAGACCCAGTACTTC